The 8 T cell receptor beta chains below come from one sample, sequenced in a study of T cell responses to AZD1222 COVID-19 vaccine. Here immunoSEQ multiplex PCR was the method, and the copy in TCRdb shows in-frame clones only, minus some. The sample includes 130,000 to 150,000 clones, around 92% of them seen just once. The sample here was peripheral blood, taken after recovery from COVID-19. The receptors derive from an adult who had recovered from COVID-19.

This clone is a singleton in its sample. The chain joins TRBV6-1 to TRBJ2-7; 7 nucleotides match TRBD1. The CDR3 is made up of 16 amino acids. J was trimmed by 0 bases and V by 4 bases; bases with no gene match: 9. Per germline, CDR1 MNHNS and CDR2 SASEGT. DNA for the CDR3: TGTGCCAGCAGTGCGCTGGACAGGCGCTACTCCTACGAGCAGTACTTC. It codes for CASSALDRRYSYEQYF.

The chain recombines TRBV28 with TRBJ1-5, with 8 bases fitting TRBD1. Germline V CDR1 and CDR2: MDHEN, SYDVKM. CDR3 size: 16 residues. V lost 6 bases and J lost 6; bases outside the gene matches: 13. The CDR3 is CASRASRTGLVQPQHF. In DNA, the CDR3 is TGTGCCAGCAGGGCATCACGGACAGGGTTGGTTCAGCCCCAGCATTTT.

This chain uses TRBV11-1 with TRBJ1-1, with D hard to call. Germline CDR1 is SGHAT and CDR2 is FQDESV (reference sequence). The CDR3 runs 14 residues. V lost 2 bases to trimming and J lost 1 base, with 8 bases between them. The CDR3 loop reads CASSLIEGNTEAFF. DNA of the CDR3: TGTGCCAGCAGCTTAATCGAGGGGAACACTGAAGCTTTCTTT.

The chain couples TRBV3-1 (or the pseudogene TRBV3-2) to TRBJ2-5; a possible D gene is TRBD2 (5 bases). Germline V gene data show CDR1 as LGHDT and CDR2 as YNNKEL (reference sequence). With 4 bases removed from V and 5 bases from J, the gap between germline ends came to 20 bases. This CDR3 region has 16 residues. The CDR3 DNA reads as TGTGCCAGCAGCCCAACGGACTCCCCTCAAACGGAGACCCAGTACTTC. This encodes CASSPTDSPQTETQYF.

The V gene is TRBV5-5, the J gene TRBJ1-1, with D hard to call. CDR3 size: 14 residues. Germline CDR1 and CDR2: SGHKS and YYEKEE (reference sequence). With 1 base removed from V and 0 bases from J, the gap between germline ends came to 7 bases. The CDR3 nucleotides are TGTGCCAGCAGCTTGTTTACGGTGAACACTGAAGCTTTCTTT. Its translation: CASSLFTVNTEAFF.

Concerning this clone itself: Sequence at one end of the junction differs from germline and may be a read error. V and J are TRBV19 and TRBJ1-1, with 10 bases aligning to TRBD1. Germline V gene data show CDR1 as LNHDA and CDR2 as SQIVND (reference sequence). This CDR3 region has 15 residues. CDR3 amino acids: CASSIPGQGNTEVFF. Written as DNA, the CDR3 is TGTGCCAGTAGTATCCCGGGACAGGGGAACACTGAAGTTTTCTTT.

The chain employs TRBV11-2 and TRBJ2-3, with 7 bases identical to TRBD2. Germline V gene lookup returns CDR1 SGHAT and CDR2 FQNNGV. The CDR3 runs to 15 residues. Trimming cost V 5 bases and J 5 bases; bases outside gene matches: 10. The CDR3 spells CASSPRTGGKDTQYF. CDR3 nucleotides: TGTGCCAGCAGCCCCAGGACGGGAGGTAAAGATACGCAGTATTTT.

The rearrangement links TRBV19 to TRBJ1-2; TRBD1 agrees at 8 bases. Germline lookup yields CDR1 LNHDA and CDR2 SQIVND (reference sequence). The V gene end was trimmed by 6 bases and the J gene end by 10 bases; junction bases not matched to a gene: 16. This CDR3 region has 15 residues. The DNA for the CDR3 is TGTGCCAGTAGCAGGACCTATGACAGGGGCTCTTCCTACACCTTC. It is translated as CASSRTYDRGSSYTF.